This TCR beta chain was recovered during a study of blood T cell repertoires in COVID-19. Turning to the study itself: The United States, Italy and Spain provided the acute and convalescent COVID-19 samples. Sources were T cells, B-cell-depleted T cells, or PBMCs; the material itself was cDNA or gDNA.

Per the study methods: Amplification of reference gene primers provided the estimated nucleated cell counts. The assay was immunoSEQ multiplex PCR, and TCRdb's table has in-frame clones only and misses some. V and J calls and clone size come straight from that table; D and trimming were deduced from the DNA. The data show approximately 260,000 clones, 70% to 90% seen once. Participant-given clinical history determined each cohort assignment. This clone is a singleton in its sample. CDR1 and CDR2 (germline): SGHNT, YENEEA. This CDR3 is 15 amino acids long. V was shortened by 5 bases and J by 0 bases, with 13 bases between the two germline ends.

The sequencing sample was made of PBMCs or T cells enriched from blood (not recorded which). The gene calls are TRBV11-3 and TRBJ2-5; no reliable D call. This sequence was found in a woman aged 40 to 49 with acute COVID-19. CDR3 sequence reads: CASSLLSAYQETQYF. The CDR3 DNA sequence: TGTGCCAGCAGCCTCCTGAGTGCGTACCAAGAGACCCAGTACTTC.